This T cell receptor beta chain was documented in a study of T-cell reconstitution after alpha-beta-depleted transplantation in children. Study findings and constraints: Surviving recipient T cells and thymic progenitors produced the high day-60 TCRbeta diversity seen in some patients. Once a year had passed after transplant, T-cell counts and diversity came mostly from newly produced T cells. Several hundred graft clones that had expanded were reportedly the source of alpha-beta T cells about two months after transplant.

Notes on this clonotype: Its antigen is still unknown.

Germline V lookup: CDR1 SGHTA, CDR2 FQGNSA. This CDR3 contains 15 residues. V lost 5 bases and J lost 3; bases outside the gene matches: 6. Preparation of the TCRbeta library was carried out with unique molecular identifiers. TCRdb redid the calling of the PCR reads with MiXCR, one entry per CDR3 protein. The sample yields around 490,000 distinct CDR3 sequences, roughly an eighth seen once. The rearrangement uses TRBV7-2 and TRBJ2-1, with 8 nucleotides matching TRBD1. This material consisted of PBMCs, mostly from graft donor cells, taken 180 days after TCRalphabeta/CD19-depleted stem cell transplant. The clonotype originates from a female patient aged 2 to 10 who had a stem cell transplant for aplastic anemia, so the T cells may come from the graft donor. DNA of the CDR3: TGTGCCAGCAGCCCAGGACAGGGAGTCTACAATGAGCAGTTCTTC. It codes for CASSPGQGVYNEQFF.